What follows is one T cell receptor beta chain and its context. Its target is unknown. The data were taken from a study of T cells expressing NK-cell markers. Overall study results and limits: The contribution of dominant NKG2C+ clonotypes to CD8+ T cells in several donors was roughly 1.0-7.5%.

CDR1 and CDR2 from the germline V gene are MDHEN and SYDVKM. The length of the CDR3 is 15 residues. 5'RACE template switching with UMIs produced the TCR beta cDNA. TCRdb reprocessed the 5' RACE reads, keeping one entry per CDR3 protein, no DNA. This sample's table reports more than 400,000 distinct CDR3 sequences. The sample comprised blood T cells: a sorted CD56 or NKG2C T cell subset, CD4+ or CD8+ T cells, or bulk PBMC T cells (not recorded which). The receptor was derived from a woman aged 18-69 years in good health. This chain uses TRBV28 with TRBJ2-7; TCRdb lists TRBD2, though no DNA is available to test this call. The CDR3 here is CASTPLGRLTYEQYF.